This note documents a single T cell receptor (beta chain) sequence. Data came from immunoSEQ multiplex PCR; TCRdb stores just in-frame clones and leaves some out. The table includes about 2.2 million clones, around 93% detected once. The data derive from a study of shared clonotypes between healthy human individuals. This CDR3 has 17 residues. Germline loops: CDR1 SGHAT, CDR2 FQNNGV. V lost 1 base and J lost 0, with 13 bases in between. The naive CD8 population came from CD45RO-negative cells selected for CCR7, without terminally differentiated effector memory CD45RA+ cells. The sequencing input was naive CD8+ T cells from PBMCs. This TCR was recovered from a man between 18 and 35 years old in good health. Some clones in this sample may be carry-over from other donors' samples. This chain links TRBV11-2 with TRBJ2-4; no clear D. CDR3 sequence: CASSLGRSKIAKNIQYF. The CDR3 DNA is TGTGCCAGCAGCTTAGGTCGCTCCAAGATAGCCAAAAACATTCAGTACTTC.